This T cell receptor beta chain was obtained from a study of cytomegalovirus exposure and HLA in healthy donors. At the level of the study: The roughly 120 validation repertoires were reported in a later analysis to have been generated on the same platform as the roughly 700 first-cohort repertoires.

The donors were in the approximately 130-subject validation cohort; that cohort was separate from the approximately 730-subject first cohort. Overall study results and limits: Most sequenced TCRs were rare (though some public TCRs occurred in many donors).

This clone was seen a few times. Antigen: not known. This CDR3 is 15 amino acids long. CDR1 and CDR2 (germline): SGHNT, YYREEE (reference sequence). The J segment lost 9 bases and the V segment lost 4 bases, leaving 13 bases of the junction unmatched. Assay: immunoSEQ multiplex PCR; the TCRdb copy retains only in-frame clones and omits some. The data contain under 200,000 clones, about 81% of them singletons. This clonotype was sampled from a woman aged 25 to 39 in good health and CMV-seronegative. The specimen sequenced was PBMCs. V gene TRBV5-4 combines with J gene TRBJ1-1; 9 bases fit TRBD1. The CDR3 here is CASSVKGQGPVKAFF. CDR3 DNA sequence: TGTGCCAGCAGCGTAAAAGGACAGGGGCCGGTAAAAGCTTTCTTT.